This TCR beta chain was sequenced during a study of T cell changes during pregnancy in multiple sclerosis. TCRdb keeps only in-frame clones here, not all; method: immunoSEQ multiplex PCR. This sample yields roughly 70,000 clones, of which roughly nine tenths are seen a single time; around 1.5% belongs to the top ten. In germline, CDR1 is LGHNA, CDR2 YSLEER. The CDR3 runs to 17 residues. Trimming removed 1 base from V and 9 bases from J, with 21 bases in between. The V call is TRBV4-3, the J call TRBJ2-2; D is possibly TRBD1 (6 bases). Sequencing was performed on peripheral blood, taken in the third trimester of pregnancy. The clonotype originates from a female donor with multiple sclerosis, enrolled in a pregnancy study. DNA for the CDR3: TGCGCCAGCAGCCAAGGGCAGGGGCCGGGAACAGAAAGGGAGCTGTTTTTT. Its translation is CASSQGQGPGTERELFF.